This T cell receptor beta chain was identified during a study of blood T cell repertoires in COVID-19. Whole-study context: Researchers got acute and convalescent COVID-19 samples from the United States, Italy and Spain. The analysed material was cDNA or gDNA that came from T cells, B-cell-depleted T cells, or PBMCs.

This clone was recorded once. Source study methods: The authors estimated nucleated cell counts from reference gene primer amplification. This table comes from immunoSEQ multiplex PCR, and its TCRdb copy is limited to in-frame clones, with some not included. The D gene and trimming were derived from the DNA, and the V and J assignments and clone size from that table. The sample contains 300,000 or so clones, around nine tenths of which appear only once. Sequenced: peripheral blood. The receptor was isolated from a man in his forties or fifties with active or convalescent COVID-19.

The CDR3 protein is CASSLQGGSPLHF. In DNA form, the CDR3 reads TGTGCCAGCAGTTTACAGGGTGGTTCACCCCTCCACTTT. This sequence joins TRBV6-5 and TRBJ1-6; perhaps TRBD1 as D (6 bases). The CDR3 has 13 residues. Germline CDR1 reads MNHEY; CDR2 reads SVGAGI. V shed 4 bases and J shed 9 bases, with 10 bases lying between them.